Described below is a single T cell receptor (beta chain) sequence and its context. Its antigen has not been determined. The input lacks base qualities; no much larger clone sits a single base away. The ophthalmopathy patients had moderately to severely active disease, with a Clinical Activity Score of 3 or higher, a NOSPECS grade of 4 or higher, and a disease duration of less than 3 months. Patients were excluded if they had other autoimmune diseases, uncontrolled infections, pregnancy or lactation. Diagnosis relied on clinical symptoms, serum thyroxine, TRAb, thyroid ultrasound and orbital computed tomography. Ficoll-Paque density gradient centrifugation was used to isolate PBMCs from about 10 ml of fresh peripheral blood. Total RNA was extracted using Trizol reagent, and RNA quality was checked on an Agilent 2100 Bioanalyzer. For repertoire sequencing, TCR beta CDR3 regions were amplified from RNA transcripts. A first-round RT-PCR used HTBI primers with the Qiagen OneStep RT-PCR kit, followed by a second-round multiplex PCR, size selection and purification. The libraries underwent paired-end sequencing with 100 bp reads on an Illumina HiSeq2000. The authors' pipeline ran thus. SOAPnuke was used for read processing, and reads with adapters, uncalled bases, a mean Phred below 15, or no exact constant-primer or identifier match were discarded. COPE v1.2.5 was used to merge high-quality paired reads. Unique nucleotide sequences were defined as clonotypes and aligned to IMGT TRB V, D and J references using MiTCR v1.1. Analysis was restricted to V-J combinations with a frequency above 0.0001, which covered 99% to 99.2% of repertoires. A TCR clonal expansion and chaos score per V-J combination was defined as the ratio of F50 clonal expansion to chaos observed in the TCRdist matrix. Welch's t-statistics and random forest were used to reduce the features to approximately 13 V-J combinations, which were then used as input to a naive Bayes classifier. Thyroid-blood repertoire similarity was quantified with the Morisita-Horn index. The public reads were run again by TCRdb, first through fastp at Q25 and then through MiXCR, and only productive beta chains were kept. Each entry merges the rows of one CDR3 protein and shows their most common DNA and genes. These V and J calls originate from TCRdb's pipeline instead of the authors' own analysis. The sample contains fewer than 350,000 distinct CDR3 sequences, 15% to 20% of them found a single time. Jointly, the top ten make up 9% to 15% of the sample.

This sample was included in a study of Graves' ophthalmopathy and Graves' hyperthyroidism (dated by TCRdb to 2017 to 2018). Background on the whole study: Peripheral blood samples were taken at the time of initial diagnosis, before any treatment was given. An independent validation cohort comprised 18 hyperthyroidism patients and 17 patients who later progressed from hyperthyroidism to ophthalmopathy. In total, 135 blood samples were TCR-sequenced: approximately 42 ophthalmopathy, 75 hyperthyroidism and approximately 17 hyperthyroidism-to-ophthalmopathy patients. The study used TCR beta repertoire signatures to distinguish Graves' ophthalmopathy from Graves' hyperthyroidism and to predict progression to ophthalmopathy. In over 5 hyperthyroidism patients, the T-cell repertoire of thyroid tissue was compared with the T-cell repertoire of blood. A discovery set of 95 to 100 patients (roughly 43 ophthalmopathy, 57 stable hyperthyroidism) was enrolled to explore V-J signatures distinguishing ophthalmopathy from hyperthyroidism. Once sampling was done, hyperthyroidism patients were given methimazole at a starting dose of 30 mg daily, while ophthalmopathy patients were given high-dose intravenous methylprednisolone. General findings and caveats noted by the study authors: Most expanded thyroid clonotypes with frequency above 0.001 were also detected in blood, suggesting blood repertoires may reflect the thyroid immune response. In validation, the model predicted ophthalmopathy progression with 70.59% sensitivity and 72.22% specificity; eleven to twelve predicted patients were CT-confirmed with GO in a median of approximately 6.2 months. No statistical method was used to set the sample size in advance, and the investigators knew which group each participant was assigned to. In cross-validation, the 13-signature model distinguished ophthalmopathy from stable hyperthyroidism with 85% to 90% sensitivity and roughly 81% specificity, and in the test set the corresponding values were about 80% and 75%.

Trimming costs V 4 bases and J 4 bases, and their ends lie 13 bases apart. From the germline V gene, CDR1 is MNHNS and CDR2 is SASEGT. Counted from cysteine to phenylalanine, this CDR3 has 15 amino acids. The DNA shown is the 45-base CDR3, in frame from base 1. The source of this sequence is an adult man with Graves' ophthalmopathy. The chain couples TRBV6-1 to TRBJ2-2; the D call is possibly TRBD1 or TRBD2, each sharing 6 bases. Sequenced sample: peripheral blood. DNA sequence: TGTGCCAGCAGTGGTTGGGGGGCGGTCACCGGGGAGCTGTTTTTT. Protein translation: CASSGWGAVTGELFF.